These T cell receptor beta chains were read from a single sample in a study of blood T cell repertoires in COVID-19. Sequencing was performed with immunoSEQ multiplex PCR; in TCRdb, only in-frame clones are kept and a portion is missing. This table has a few hundred thousand clones, about 88% appearing once. Sequencing was carried out using PBMCs or T cells enriched from blood (not recorded which). Source of these receptors: a woman between 25 and 40 years old who had been exposed to COVID-19. The CDR3 runs from the conserved cysteine through the conserved F or W. Fields, in order: J gene, clone size, D gene, V gene, CDR3 DNA, CDR3 protein. D genes are given only for firm matches. Size is omitted from some rows. Given values are once, few, many or a class for expanded clones.

TRBJ1-2 | . | . | TRBV9 | TGTGCCAGCAGCGTAGGCAGCGGATCCCCAAGCTACACCTTC | CASSVGSGSPSYTF
TRBJ2-7 | . | . | TRBV6-5 | TGTGCCAGCAGTTACTCGTTTCCGGGAGTCTACGAGCAGTACTTC | CASSYSFPGVYEQYF
TRBJ2-5 | . | . | TRBV28 | TGTGCCACCGCCGACGCTGCACAGCTCCAAGAGACCCAGTACTTC | CATADAAQLQETQYF
TRBJ2-3 | . | . | TRBV19 | TGTGCCAGTAGTATCGTACAGGGCACAGATACGCAGTATTTT | CASSIVQGTDTQYF
TRBJ2-1 | . | . | TRBV30 | TGTGCCTGGAGTGTCTATGAGCAGTTCTTC | CAWSVYEQFF
TRBJ2-7 | . | . | TRBV14 | TGTGCCAGCAGCCAAGCCTTTTATTACGAGCAGTACTTC | CASSQAFYYEQYF
TRBJ2-3 | . | TRBD1 | TRBV6-6 | TGTGCCAGCAGGCCTGGACAGGGGAGAGATACGCAGTATTTT | CASRPGQGRDTQYF
TRBJ2-7 | . | . | TRBV12-3/TRBV12-4 | TGTGCCAGCAGTTTAGAGGTAGCGGTCGAGCAGTACTTC | CASSLEVAVEQYF
TRBJ2-3 | . | TRBD2 | TRBV5-1 | TGCGCCAGCAGCTCTTTATCCTCAGGCGGGAGAACAGATACGCAGTATTTT | CASSSLSSGGRTDTQYF
TRBJ2-7 | . | TRBD2 | TRBV3-1/TRBV3-2 | TGTGCCAGCAGCCGACTAGCGGGAGGTAGGGACGAGCAGTACTTC | CASSRLAGGRDEQYF
TRBJ2-3 | once | TRBD2 | TRBV18 | TGTGCCAGCTCACCAGACACTAGCGGGAGGCCAGATACGCAGTATTTT | CASSPDTSGRPDTQYF
TRBJ2-3 | . | TRBD2 | TRBV7-9 | TGTGCCAGCAGCTCAGGGACTAGCGGGATGAGCACAGATACGCAGTATTTT | CASSSGTSGMSTDTQYF
TRBJ2-5 | . | . | TRBV18 | TGTGCCAGCTCACCAGGGACACTGTACCAAGAGACCCAGTACTTC | CASSPGTLYQETQYF
TRBJ2-1 | . | . | TRBV6-4 | TGTGCCAGCAGCCTAACTACAGGGTCCGTCTCCTACAATGAGCAGTTCTTC | CASSLTTGSVSYNEQFF
TRBJ1-4 | . | . | TRBV18 | TGTGCCAGCTCACCAAGGGTCGGGGTACGGGAAAAACTGTTTTTT | CASSPRVGVREKLFF
TRBJ1-6 | . | TRBD1 | TRBV4-1 | TGCGCCAGCAGCCAAGTAGGGACAGGGTTGGTCGCTGGTTCACCCCTCCACTTT | CASSQVGTGLVAGSPLHF
TRBJ1-6 | . | TRBD1 | TRBV2 | TGTGCCAGCAGTGAGGGACAGGGGGGTTCACCCCTCCACTTT | CASSEGQGGSPLHF
TRBJ1-3 | . | . | TRBV10-3 | TGTGCCATCAGGGCGGGGTCCAGCTCTGGAAACACCATATATTTT | CAIRAGSSSGNTIYF
TRBJ2-1 | . | TRBD2 | TRBV19 | TGTGCCAGTAGTTCCCCCGGGACTAGCGTAGCCAATGAGCAGTTCTTC | CASSSPGTSVANEQFF
TRBJ2-7 | . | . | TRBV5-1 | TGCGCCAGCAGCTTCGGAGTTGGTGAGAGCTACGAGCAGTACTTC | CASSFGVGESYEQYF
TRBJ2-3 | . | . | TRBV4-1 | TGCGCCAGCAGCGCTGTTAGAGCGGATGGAGGCACAGATACGCAGTATTTT | CASSAVRADGGTDTQYF
TRBJ2-5 | . | TRBD2 | TRBV14 | TGTGCCAGCAGCCAATTAGCGGGAGGTCAACAAGAGACCCAGTACTTC | CASSQLAGGQQETQYF
TRBJ2-5 | . | . | TRBV11-3 | TGTGCCAGCAGTGGAGGGGGCCAGGAGACCCAGTACTTC | CASSGGGQETQYF
TRBJ1-5 | . | TRBD1 | TRBV4-2 | TGTGCCAGCAGCCCCAAGGGGACAGGGGGAGAGTTTGGAAATCAGCCCCAGCATTTT | CASSPKGTGGEFGNQPQHF
TRBJ1-3 | . | . | TRBV11-2 | TGTGCCAGCAGCTTATCGTCCAGGACTGGAAACACCATATATTTT | CASSLSSRTGNTIYF
TRBJ2-3 | . | TRBD2 | TRBV7-2 | TGTGCCAGCAGCTTTCGGGGGGGAGATACGCAGTATTTT | CASSFRGGDTQYF
TRBJ2-1 | . | TRBD2 | TRBV28 | TGTGCCAGCAGTTTAGCGGGAGCCTTCAACAATGAGCAGTTCTTC | CASSLAGAFNNEQFF
TRBJ2-1 | . | . | TRBV27 | TGTGCCAGCATTCGGCGGGCTACCGGGGACAATGAGCAGTTCTTC | CASIRRATGDNEQFF
TRBJ1-4 | once | TRBD1 | TRBV6-5 | TGTGCCAGCAGTTTCGACAGGGGTAGCACTAATGAAAAACTGTTTTTT | CASSFDRGSTNEKLFF
TRBJ2-2 | . | TRBD1 | TRBV5-1 | TGCGCCAGCAGCTCCAGACAGGGGGGGCACGGGGAGCTGTTTTTT | CASSSRQGGHGELFF
TRBJ1-1 | . | TRBD1 | TRBV6-5 | TGTGCCAGCAGACTCGAGGGGATGGACAGGGATGAAGCTTTCTTT | CASRLEGMDRDEAFF
TRBJ2-5 | . | TRBD2 | TRBV5-5 | TGTGCCAGCAGCCTGGGACTAGCGGGAACCGAGACCCAGTACTTC | CASSLGLAGTETQYF
TRBJ2-4 | . | TRBD2 | TRBV9 | TGTGCCAGCAGCAACGCGGGACTAGCGGGAGAGGTAACCAAAAACATTCAGTACTTC | CASSNAGLAGEVTKNIQYF
TRBJ2-3 | . | . | TRBV19 | TGTGCCAGTACGCGGGACGGCACAGATACGCAGTATTTT | CASTRDGTDTQYF
TRBJ1-1 | . | . | TRBV10-2 | TGCGCCAGCAGCGAGCGGGGAGAAGCTTTCTTT | CASSERGEAFF
TRBJ2-6 | once | TRBD1 | TRBV11-3 | TGTGCCAGCAGCTTAACGGGGACAGAGAACTCTGGGGCCAACGTCCTGACTTTC | CASSLTGTENSGANVLTF
TRBJ1-1 | . | . | TRBV12-5 | TGTGCTAGTGAAATTGGGGGCATGAACACTGAAGCTTTCTTT | CASEIGGMNTEAFF
TRBJ2-2 | . | . | TRBV2 | TGTGCCAGCAGTGAGTTAGTGACCGGGGAGCTGTTTTTT | CASSELVTGELFF
TRBJ2-2 | . | TRBD1 | TRBV7-9 | TGTGCCAGCAGACGGGACAGATCCGGTCCCGGGGAGCTGTTTTTT | CASRRDRSGPGELFF
TRBJ2-7 | . | . | TRBV19 | TGTGCCAGTAGTATAAACGGTCCCGGCGGCGAGCAGTACTTC | CASSINGPGGEQYF
TRBJ1-5 | . | . | TRBV18 | TGTGCCAGCTCGGAAGTGTCCCTAGGCCATCAGCCCCAGCATTTT | CASSEVSLGHQPQHF
TRBJ2-1 | . | . | TRBV5-1 | TGCGCCAGCAGCGGTGGGGAGAACTTCTACAATGAGCAGTTCTTC | CASSGGENFYNEQFF
TRBJ2-2 | . | . | TRBV6-4 | TGTGCCAGCGGCAGAACAAACACCGGGGAGCTGTTTTTT | CASGRTNTGELFF
TRBJ2-2 | . | . | TRBV30 | TGTGCCTGGAAACGACTCGGCGGGACGAACACCGGGGAGCTGTTTTTT | CAWKRLGGTNTGELFF
TRBJ2-1 | . | TRBD2 | TRBV12-5 | TGTGCTAGTGGTTCCGGCGGGAGAGGGAATGAGCAGTTCTTC | CASGSGGRGNEQFF
TRBJ2-1 | once | TRBD2 | TRBV9 | TGTGCCAGCAGCCGAGGCCAGCGGGAGGACAATGAGCAGTTCTTC | CASSRGQREDNEQFF
TRBJ2-5 | . | . | TRBV7-3 | TGTGCCAGCAGCTCCCTGGGGGGATCGTTGGAGACCCAGTACTTC | CASSSLGGSLETQYF
TRBJ1-6 | . | TRBD1 | TRBV27 | TGTGCCAGCAGTACGGGGGACAGGGTTGGTTCACCCCTCCACTTT | CASSTGDRVGSPLHF
TRBJ1-2 | . | . | TRBV28 | TGTGCCAGCAGGTGGGGGGAGGGGAGTTGGTATGGCTACACCTTC | CASRWGEGSWYGYTF
TRBJ2-7 | . | . | TRBV24-1 | TGTGCCACCAGTGATTTCGGGGACTACGAGCAGTACTTC | CATSDFGDYEQYF
TRBJ1-1 | . | . | TRBV11-2 | TGTGCCAGCAGCGGTCAGGGCCACATGAACACTGAAGCTTTCTTT | CASSGQGHMNTEAFF
TRBJ2-3 | . | . | TRBV5-4 | TGTGCCAGCAGCTTGGGTTCTAGCGCCGCAGATACGCAGTATTTT | CASSLGSSAADTQYF
TRBJ2-4 | . | . | TRBV28 | TGTGCCAGCAGTTTATGGGGAGGGGGAGCCAAAAACATTCAGTACTTC | CASSLWGGGAKNIQYF